A single sample gave rise to the 19 T cell receptor beta chains below, sequenced in a study of blood T cells in healthy people across ages. Then a second PCR, running about 6 to 12 cycles, was carried out with a sample-barcoded 5' primer and a J-beta primer mix. Using its own MiXCR run on the 5' RACE reads, TCRdb lists one record per CDR3 protein. This table has approximately 600,000 distinct CDR3 sequences, roughly 58% appearing once. What was sequenced was blood. These receptors all stem from a man in his fifties or sixties in good health.

This chain connects TRBV6-2 or TRBV6-3 to TRBJ2-5; 9 bases fit TRBD2. This CDR3 is 15 amino acids long. Germline values: CDR1 MNHEY, CDR2 SVGEGT. Losses at the gene ends were 2 bases for V and 5 bases for J; bases not matched to a gene: 6. CDR3 amino acids: CASSYDAGGRETQYF. CDR3 bases: TGTGCCAGCAGTTACGATGCGGGGGGGCGTGAGACCCAGTACTTC.

This chain links TRBV20-1 with TRBJ1-1, with D possibly TRBD1 on 5 matching bases. Germline CDR1 is DFQATT and CDR2 is SNEGSKA (reference sequence). The length of the CDR3 is 14 residues. Trimming shortened V by 6 bases and J by 5 bases, and 19 bases separated the two germline ends. Here the CDR3 reads CSARGAAPRTEAFF. The CDR3 DNA is TGCAGTGCCCGAGGGGCAGCCCCCCGGACTGAAGCTTTCTTT.

On this clonotype itself: A single base separates this from a much larger clone, so it may be a read error. The chain joins TRBV4-1 to TRBJ2-1, with 9 bases identical to TRBD1. Germline values: CDR1 MGHRA, CDR2 YSYEKL. This CDR3 contains 17 residues. Losses at the gene ends were 1 base for V and 6 bases for J; bases not matched to a gene: 10. The CDR3 DNA is TGCGCCAGCAGCCAAGGCCTCCTGGGACAGGGCAGCAATGAGCAGTTCTTC. As protein: CASSQGLLGQGSNEQFF.

The V gene is TRBV5-4, the J gene TRBJ2-5; the D is unclear. V was pared by 1 base and J by 7 bases, with 11 bases between. The CDR3 has 13 residues. Per germline, CDR1 SGHNT and CDR2 YYREEE (reference sequence). Written as DNA, the CDR3 is TGTGCCAGCAGCTTGTACCTTCCTGGGACCCAGTACTTC. Its translation: CASSLYLPGTQYF.

This clonotype occurred a few times. This sequence may be a read error, since a much larger clone differs from it by one base. This chain connects TRBV5-6 to TRBJ2-1; weak D call: TRBD2 (5 bases). This CDR3 has 15 residues. Germline V gene sequence: CDR1 SGHDT, CDR2 YYEEEE. Trimming removed 2 bases at V and 3 bases at J, with 12 bases between. The CDR3 here is CASSFVAAGYNEQFF. The CDR3 DNA is TGTGCCAGCAGCTTTGTGGCGGCGGGCTACAATGAGCAGTTCTTC.

The rearrangement joins TRBV7-9 to TRBJ2-5, with D possibly matching TRBD2 (5 bases). Germline loops: CDR1 SEHNR, CDR2 FQNEAQ (reference sequence). The length of the CDR3 is 12 residues. V lost 8 bases and J lost 5, with 12 bases in between. The chain's CDR3 is CASARRDETQYF. The CDR3, as DNA: TGTGCCAGCGCCCGTCGGGATGAGACCCAGTACTTC.

The rearrangement links TRBV12-3 or TRBV12-4 to TRBJ2-3; 7 positions agree with TRBD2. The CDR3 is 14 amino acids. The ends lost 5 bases at V and 2 bases at J; junction bases unmatched: 4. The CDR3 DNA is TGTGCCAGCAGTCGGGACTACTTCACAGATACGCAGTATTTT. It is translated as CASSRDYFTDTQYF.

J is TRBJ1-2 and V is TRBV6-1; D ambiguous. Germline V gene lookup returns CDR1 MNHNS and CDR2 SASEGT. This CDR3 comprises 12 residues. Trimming removed 2 bases at V and 8 bases at J, with 9 bases between. The CDR3 nucleotides are TGTGCCAGCAGTGAAAGTCCCTGGGGCTACACCTTC. It yields the protein CASSESPWGYTF.

The gene calls are TRBV2 and TRBJ1-5; no definite D call. CDR1 SNHLY and CDR2 FYNNEI come from the germline V gene. The ends were cut back, 2 bases at V and 11 bases at J, with 10 bases in the middle. CDR3 length: 12 residues. CDR3 protein: CASSESGRTQHF. The CDR3 DNA sequence: TGTGCCAGCAGTGAATCCGGGAGGACCCAGCATTTT.

A note on this clonotype: At one of its ends the junction is not consistent with the germline gene, which may arise from a read error. This chain links TRBV4-1 with TRBJ2-7; possibly TRBD1 for D (6 bases). From germline, CDR1 is MGHRA and CDR2 YSYEKL. The CDR3 runs to 13 residues. CDR3 coding DNA: TGCGCCAGCAGCCACCGGACAGCCTACGAGCAGCACTTC. Residues: CASSHRTAYEQHF.

This clonotype was detected a few times. V and J are TRBV7-9 and TRBJ2-6, with D possibly being TRBD2 (5 bases). Germline-derived CDR1 and CDR2 are SEHNR and FQNEAQ (reference sequence). The CDR3 runs to 16 residues. V was cut by 0 bases and J by 3 bases, with 9 bases left in between. CDR3 in DNA: TGTGCCAGCAGCTTAGCGGCCGGGGTTGGGGCCAACGTCCTGACTTTC. It specifies CASSLAAGVGANVLTF.

The chain combines TRBV4-2 with TRBJ2-1; 9 bases line up with TRBD1. J gave up 8 bases and V 4 bases, and 15 bases lay outside the gene matches. Per the germline V gene, CDR1 is LGHNA and CDR2 is YNFKEQ. This CDR3 has 17 residues. Here the CDR3 reads CASSPLSGTGNLDEQFF. The CDR3 coding sequence is TGTGCCAGCAGCCCCCTATCCGGGACAGGGAACCTCGATGAGCAGTTCTTC.

This sequence joins TRBV7-2 and TRBJ1-1; no clear D gene. V was trimmed by 3 bases and J by 6 bases, leaving 8 bases between them. The germline V gene encodes CDR1 SGHTA and CDR2 FQGNSA. The CDR3 runs to 12 residues. CDR3 sequence reads: CASSLYRPEAFF. DNA for the CDR3: TGTGCCAGCAGCTTGTATCGACCTGAAGCTTTCTTT.

In this sample, this clonotype turned up a few times. Given a much more abundant clone one base away, this may be a read error. The chain joins TRBV4-1 to TRBJ2-5, with 8 bases aligning to TRBD1. The CDR3 sequence is 14 residues long. The V gene's germline CDR1 is MGHRA and CDR2 YSYEKL. V shed 3 bases, J shed 7 bases, and the junction held 7 bases outside the gene matches. Here the CDR3 DNA reads TGCGCCAGCAGCCAGGCGACAGGGGCAGTGACCCAGTACTTC. It yields the protein CASSQATGAVTQYF.

The chain couples TRBV4-2 to TRBJ1-2; TRBD1 is a possible D gene (5 bases). Trimming removed 0 bases at V and 7 bases at J, with 6 bases between. CDR1 is LGHNA, CDR2 YNFKEQ, per germline. The CDR3 has 12 residues. The CDR3 is CASSQDGGGYTF. The CDR3 nucleotides are TGTGCCAGCAGCCAAGATGGGGGTGGCTACACCTTC.

CDR3 sequence reads: CASSSRGGEGETQYF. CDR3 sequence (DNA): TGTGCCAGCAGCTCCCGCGGCGGGGAGGGAGAGACCCAGTACTTC. V usage is TRBV7-2 and J usage is TRBJ2-5, with 7 bases that match TRBD2. The length of the CDR3 is 15 residues. V trimming: 4 bases; J trimming: 4 bases; junction bases outside the gene matches: 9. Per germline, CDR1 SGHTA and CDR2 FQGNSA.

The genes are TRBV12-3 or TRBV12-4 and TRBJ2-4; 8 bases align to TRBD1. Matching the DNA end better, TRBJ2-7 makes the J call doubtful. This CDR3 is 13 amino acids long. Here the CDR3 DNA reads TGTGCCAGCAGTCCGGACAGGGTAAGCGAGCAGTACTTC. Translated: CASSPDRVSEQYF.

A few counts support this clonotype. The genes are TRBV13 and TRBJ2-2; 10 nucleotides agree with TRBD1. V shed 3 bases and J 6 bases; nucleotides not matched to a gene: 16. CDR1 and CDR2 (germline): PRHDT, FYEKMQ (reference sequence). CDR3 length: 19 amino acids. CDR3 coding DNA: TGTGCCAGCAGCTTTTGGACAGGGGGACCAACCAAACGGGCCGGGGAGCTGTTTTTT. Its protein product is CASSFWTGGPTKRAGELFF.

The rearrangement joins TRBV5-1 to TRBJ2-5; TRBD2 matches at 16 bases. This CDR3 region has 19 residues. V gave up 0 bases and J gave up 1 base; unmatched junction bases: 6. CDR1 SGHRS and CDR2 YFSETQ come from the germline V gene. CDR3 sequence reads: CASSLVQGLAGGTQETQYF. The CDR3 region has the DNA TGCGCCAGCAGCTTGGTCCAGGGACTAGCGGGGGGGACCCAAGAGACCCAGTACTTC.